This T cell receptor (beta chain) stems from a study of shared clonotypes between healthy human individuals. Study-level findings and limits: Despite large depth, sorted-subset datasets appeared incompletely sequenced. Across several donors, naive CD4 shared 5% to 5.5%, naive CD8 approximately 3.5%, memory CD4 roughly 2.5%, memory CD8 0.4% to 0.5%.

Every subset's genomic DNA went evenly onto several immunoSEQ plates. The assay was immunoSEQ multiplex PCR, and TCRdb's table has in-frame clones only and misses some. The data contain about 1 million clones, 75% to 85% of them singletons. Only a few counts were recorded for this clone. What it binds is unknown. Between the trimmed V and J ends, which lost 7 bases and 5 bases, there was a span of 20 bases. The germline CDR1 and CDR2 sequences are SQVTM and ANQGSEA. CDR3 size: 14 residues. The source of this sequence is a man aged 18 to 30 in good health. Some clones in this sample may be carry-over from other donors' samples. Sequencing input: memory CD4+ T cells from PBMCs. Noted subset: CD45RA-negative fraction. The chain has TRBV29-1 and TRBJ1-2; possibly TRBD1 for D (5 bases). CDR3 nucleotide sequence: TGCAGCGGGGGGTCCGGGGCAGGGACGTATGGCTACACCTTC. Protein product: CSGGSGAGTYGYTF.